The 21 T cell receptor beta chains in this list originate from one sample, sequenced in a study of identical twins. TCRdb processed the 5' RACE reads anew with MiXCR; each CDR3 protein has one entry. The sample lists some 440,000 distinct CDR3 sequences; about 24% were seen once. The same specimen was also included in a second study, on T cells expressing NK-cell markers.

Specimen: CD4+ T cells sorted from blood. Receptor source: a woman between 18 and 29 years old in good health.

This sequence joins TRBV7-2 and TRBJ1-1; D is possibly TRBD1 (5 bases). The germline V and J ends were trimmed by 1 base and 5 bases, with 17 bases remaining between them. The length of the CDR3 is 16 residues. CDR1 is SGHTA and CDR2 is FQGNSA in the germline V gene. The CDR3 DNA sequence: TGTGCCAGCAGCTTAGTCAGGGTGGAAATTTATACTGAAGCTTTCTTT. Protein sequence: CASSLVRVEIYTEAFF.

The rearrangement links TRBV12-3 or TRBV12-4 to TRBJ2-7; 11 bases agree with TRBD1. The CDR3 extends over 15 amino acids. The J segment lost 3 bases and the V segment lost 6 bases, leaving 7 bases of the junction unmatched. DNA for the CDR3: TGTGCCAGCAGCCGGGACAGGGGGGCTTACTACGAGCAGTACTTC. This codes for CASSRDRGAYYEQYF.

The chain carries TRBV2 and TRBJ2-1, with 9 bases that match TRBD2. The CDR3 consists of 16 residues. Germline V gives CDR1 SNHLY, CDR2 FYNNEI. Germline trimming cut 6 bases from V and 7 bases from J; bases unmatched to any gene: 13. CDR3 DNA: TGTGCCAGCAGGTACCATAGCGGGAGCGGGAAAAATGAGCAGTTCTTC. Protein: CASRYHSGSGKNEQFF. Filled out from reference TRBV2 and TRBJ2-1, the complete variable domain reads EPEVTQTPSHQVTQMGQEVILRCVPISNHLYFYWYRQILGQKVEFLVSFYNNEISEKSEIFDDQFSVERPDGSNFTLKIRSTKLEDSAMYFCASRYHSGSGKNEQFFGPGTRLTVL.

This chain connects TRBV3-1 to TRBJ2-5; D possibly uses TRBD1 or TRBD2 (5 bases each). The CDR3 extends over 15 amino acids. Trimming left V 6 bases short and J 4 bases short, with 18 bases between. The germline V gene has CDR1 LGHDT and CDR2 YNNKEL (reference sequence). DNA for the CDR3: TGTGCCAGCAGACCCAGACGGGGCGGACTAGAGACCCAGTACTTC. This translates into CASRPRRGGLETQYF.

This clonotype has only a few counts. V gene TRBV10-3 combines with J gene TRBJ1-1; D is unclear. Between the trimmed V and J ends, which lost 4 bases and 1 base, there was a span of 13 bases. CDR3 length equals 15 residues. The germline gives CDR1 ENHRY, CDR2 SYGVKD. The CDR3 here is CAISGSSRRNTEAFF. CDR3 nucleotides: TGTGCCATCAGTGGGTCCTCACGGAGGAACACTGAAGCTTTCTTT.

In its sample, this clonotype was seen a few times. The chain uses TRBV29-1 and TRBJ2-1; TRBD1 matches 8 bases. Trimming cost V 7 bases and J 9 bases; bases outside gene matches: 8. CDR3 size: 12 residues. Looked up from germline, CDR1 is SQVTM and CDR2 is ANQGSEA. CDR3 sequence: CSARQGQGEQFF. CDR3 nucleotides: TGCAGCGCCCGACAAGGACAGGGTGAGCAGTTCTTC.

The chain links TRBV25-1 to TRBJ2-2; TRBD2 matches at 12 bases. Germline loops: CDR1 MGHDK, CDR2 SYGVNS. CDR3 length equals 15 residues. V shed 7 bases, J shed 4 bases, and the junction held 4 bases outside the gene matches. This chain's CDR3 is CASTLAGGRTGELFF. The CDR3 nucleotides are TGTGCCAGCACCCTAGCGGGAGGGCGCACCGGGGAGCTGTTTTTT. Complete variable domain (other parts from reference TRBV25-1 and TRBJ2-2): EADIYQTPRYLVIGTGKKITLECSQTMGHDKMYWYQQDPGMELHLIHYSYGVNSTEKGDLSSESTVSRIRTEHFPLTLESARPSHTSQYLCASTLAGGRTGELFFGEGSRLTVL.

V usage is TRBV19 and J usage is TRBJ2-7; no clear D. CDR1 and CDR2 from the germline V gene are LNHDA and SQIVND (reference sequence). Trimming removed 1 base at V and 3 bases at J, with 10 bases between. CDR3 length: 14 residues. The chain's CDR3 is CASSIAPGYYEQYF. The CDR3 DNA reads TGTGCCAGTAGTATAGCCCCAGGTTACTACGAGCAGTACTTC.

This clonotype was detected only a few times. The V call is TRBV20-1, the J call TRBJ2-3, with no clear D. The germline V gene encodes CDR1 DFQATT and CDR2 SNEGSKA (reference sequence). The CDR3 is 16 residues long. Trimming took off 0 bases at V and 0 bases at J, with 13 bases between the two ends. The chain's CDR3 is CSARDRVKFSTDTQYF. CDR3 nucleotide sequence: TGCAGTGCTAGAGACCGGGTGAAGTTTAGCACAGATACGCAGTATTTT.

The genes are TRBV5-1 and TRBJ2-5; TRBD1 aligns across 10 bases. CDR1 and CDR2 (germline): SGHRS, YFSETQ. The CDR3 is 14 amino acids. The trim removed 4 bases at V and 4 bases at J, leaving 4 bases unmatched. The CDR3 reads CASSRQGAVETQYF. In nucleotides, the CDR3 is TGCGCCAGCAGCCGACAGGGGGCGGTAGAGACCCAGTACTTC.

The chain couples TRBV29-1 to TRBJ2-7; 10 nucleotides agree with TRBD2. The trim removed 0 bases at V and 0 bases at J, leaving 2 bases unmatched. This CDR3 comprises 15 residues. Germline assignment: CDR1 SQVTM and CDR2 ANQGSEA. The CDR3 bases are TGCAGCGTTGAAGATTTAGCGGGAGGCTCCTACGAGCAGTACTTC. Residues: CSVEDLAGGSYEQYF.

This clonotype has only a few counts. The chain employs TRBV12-3 or TRBV12-4 and TRBJ1-5, with 7 bases fitting TRBD1. J was trimmed by 6 bases and V by 3 bases; bases with no gene match: 8. The CDR3 has 15 residues. CDR3 in amino acids: CASSLSGGRFQPQHF. In DNA, the CDR3 is TGTGCCAGCAGTTTGTCAGGGGGGAGATTTCAGCCCCAGCATTTT.

This clonotype was detected only a few times. The chain links TRBV5-1 to TRBJ2-3; 15 positions agree with TRBD2. CDR3 size: 15 residues. With V trimmed by 3 bases and J by 5 bases, 1 base remained unmatched. CDR1 and CDR2 from the germline V gene are SGHRS and YFSETQ. In DNA form, the CDR3 reads TGCGCCAGCAGCTGGGGACTAGCGGGGGGAGATACGCAGTATTTT. It translates to CASSWGLAGGDTQYF.

This chain uses TRBV25-1 with TRBJ2-7, with 9 bases aligning to TRBD1. This CDR3 is 16 amino acids long. V shed 4 bases and J 2 bases; nucleotides not matched to a gene: 9. The V gene's germline CDR1 is MGHDK and CDR2 SYGVNS. CDR3 loop: CASSARRGTGTYEQYF. CDR3 nucleotide sequence: TGTGCCAGCAGTGCCCGGAGGGGGACAGGGACCTACGAGCAGTACTTC.

This clonotype appeared a few times. This chain uses TRBV9 with TRBJ1-2; D may be TRBD1 (6 bases). V lost 0 bases to trimming and J lost 6 bases, with 15 bases between them. Per germline, CDR1 SGDLS and CDR2 YYNGEE. The CDR3 loop spans 15 amino acids. The DNA for the CDR3 is TGTGCCAGCAGCGTAGCTTCCAGGACAGTGCATGGCTACACCTTC. Translating gives CASSVASRTVHGYTF.

This chain joins TRBV5-5 and TRBJ2-3; 8 bases fit TRBD1. Germline V lookup: CDR1 SGHKS, CDR2 YYEKEE (reference sequence). The CDR3 totals 18 residues. Trimming removed 5 bases from V and 1 base from J; junction bases left unmatched: 15. CDR3 amino acids: CASSRQGRWGNRTDTQYF. The CDR3 nucleotides read TGTGCCAGCAGTCGACAGGGGCGGTGGGGGAATCGCACAGATACGCAGTATTTT.

The rearrangement uses TRBV7-9 and TRBJ2-3; no definite D call. The germline V gene encodes CDR1 SEHNR and CDR2 FQNEAQ (reference sequence). V shed 4 bases and J shed 1 base, with 6 bases lying between them. The CDR3 totals 13 residues. The CDR3 protein is CASSSIGTDTQYF. The CDR3 coding sequence is TGTGCCAGCAGCTCGATCGGCACAGATACGCAGTATTTT.

This rearrangement joins TRBV20-1 to TRBJ2-5, with D perhaps matching TRBD2 (6 bases). Trimming removed 3 bases from V and 4 bases from J, with 15 bases in between. The germline V gene encodes CDR1 DFQATT and CDR2 SNEGSKA (reference sequence). The CDR3 has 14 residues. The CDR3 is CSASGRSGLETQYF. For the CDR3, the DNA is TGCAGTGCTAGCGGGAGAAGCGGCCTAGAGACCCAGTACTTC.

This clonotype was seen a handful of times. V and J are TRBV5-5 and TRBJ2-3, with D uncertain. Per the germline V gene, CDR1 is SGHKS and CDR2 is YYEKEE (reference sequence). The CDR3 covers 14 residues. V lost 3 bases to trimming and J lost 2 bases, with 10 bases between them. CDR3 coding DNA: TGTGCCAGCAGCTCCTTGAAAAACACAGATACGCAGTATTTT. This translates into CASSSLKNTDTQYF.

The chain carries TRBV20-1 and TRBJ1-1; D perhaps matches TRBD1 (6 bases). Trimming left V 5 bases short and J 4 bases short, with 8 bases between. This CDR3 is 11 amino acids long. Per the germline V gene, CDR1 is DFQATT and CDR2 is SNEGSKA (reference sequence). The CDR3 region has the DNA TGCAGTGCTGTCAGGGGCACTGAAGCTTTCTTT. Translating it yields CSAVRGTEAFF.

The chain employs TRBV7-2 and TRBJ2-3; 8 bases match TRBD2. The length of the CDR3 is 14 residues. Losses at the gene ends were 8 bases for V and 2 bases for J; bases not matched to a gene: 6. Germline assignment: CDR1 SGHTA and CDR2 FQGNSA. CDR3: CASSASGFTDTQYF. CDR3 in DNA: TGTGCCAGCTCGGCTAGCGGGTTCACAGATACGCAGTATTTT.